This is a list of T cell receptor beta chains from one sample in a study of blood T cell repertoires in COVID-19. Clones were read by immunoSEQ multiplex PCR, and TCRdb kept only the in-frame ones, dropping some. The table has approximately 89,000 clones, around 92% seen once. The source material was peripheral blood. The receptors stem from a woman in her sixties with active COVID-19. CDR3s include the opening cysteine and the closing phenylalanine or tryptophan.

15 TRBJ1-4 TRBV4-3 CASSHPTGANEKLFF
16 TRBJ2-3 TRBV4-1 CASSLGTSGTLDTQYF
13 TRBJ1-4 TRBV23-1 CASSPRVSEKLFF
13 TRBJ2-7 TRBV28 CASSPTPLPEQYF
15 TRBJ2-3 TRBV6-6 CASTNRGASTDTQYF
15 TRBJ2-2 TRBV7-6 CASSVGTGGTGELFF
21 TRBJ1-1 TRBV3-1/TRBV3-2 CASRQESPALTGRFLNTEAFF
17 TRBJ2-2 TRBV5-4 CASSLAPTGGSTGELFF
15 TRBJ2-6 TRBV2 CASSGGASGANVLTF
15 TRBJ2-7 TRBV9 CASSVDVTTTYEQYF
14 TRBJ1-2 TRBV27 CASSYRLMSGGYTF
14 TRBJ1-1 TRBV14 CASSHETGSTEAFF
15 TRBJ1-1 TRBV19 CASSKRGRSHTEAFF
16 TRBJ2-5 TRBV11-2 CASSWGTSGRGETQYF
16 TRBJ2-4 TRBV29-1 CSVAEPSALAKNIQYF
14 TRBJ1-3 TRBV28 CASSTGFGGNTIYF
15 TRBJ2-5 TRBV5-1 CASSLEAGAGETQYF
18 TRBJ1-6 TRBV6-2/TRBV6-3 CASSSRQGYDSYNSPLHF
12 TRBJ2-7 TRBV19 CASSLQGGGQYF
13 TRBJ1-1 TRBV11-2 CASSYIGRTEAFF
15 TRBJ1-3 TRBV5-1 CASSLETGAGNTIYF
14 TRBJ2-7 TRBV28 CASSLRDTAYEQYF
14 TRBJ2-1 TRBV10-3 CAISGGSTGNEQFF
15 TRBJ2-2 TRBV7-2 CASRWTGGFTGELFF
14 TRBJ2-3 TRBV28 CASRRASLTDTQYF
15 TRBJ2-5 TRBV4-1 CASSLGTSGQETQYF
13 TRBJ2-2 TRBV19 CASSIQTSGELFF